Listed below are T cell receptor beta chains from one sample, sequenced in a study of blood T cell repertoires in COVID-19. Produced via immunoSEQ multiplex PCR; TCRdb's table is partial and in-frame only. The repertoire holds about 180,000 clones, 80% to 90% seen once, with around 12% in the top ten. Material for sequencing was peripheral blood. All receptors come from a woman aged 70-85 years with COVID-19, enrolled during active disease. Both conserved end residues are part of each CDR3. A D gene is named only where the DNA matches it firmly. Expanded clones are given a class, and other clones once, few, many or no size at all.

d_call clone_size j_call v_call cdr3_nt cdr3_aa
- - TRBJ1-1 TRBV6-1 TGTGCCAGCAGTGAAGCCTCGGGGGTCCGGAACACTGAAGCTTTCTTT CASSEASGVRNTEAFF
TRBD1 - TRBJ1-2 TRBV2 TGTGCCAGCAGGGTTCCGGGACAGGGCCGGAATGGCTACACCTTC CASRVPGQGRNGYTF
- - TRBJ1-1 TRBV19 TGTGCCAGTAGTGTGAAAAGAGGTATCACTGAAGCTTTCTTT CASSVKRGITEAFF
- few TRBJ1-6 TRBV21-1 TGTGCCAGCAGCAAACTGGACAGGGAAAAACTCGGTTCACCCCTCCACTTT CASSKLDREKLGSPLHF
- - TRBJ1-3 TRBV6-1 TGTGCCAGCAGTGAAGAGGGCAGGGTCTCTGGAAACACCATATATTTT CASSEEGRVSGNTIYF
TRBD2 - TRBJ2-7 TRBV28 TGTGCCAGCAGTTTAGGGCCCCTAGCGGGACCCCTAGGTGACGAGCAGTACTTC CASSLGPLAGPLGDEQYF
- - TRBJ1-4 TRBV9 TGTGCCAGCAGCGTAGGTCAGGAAGTTGAAAAACTGTTTTTT CASSVGQEVEKLFF
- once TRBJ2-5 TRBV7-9 TGTGCCAGCAGCTTAAACATAGGGGCCCAAGAGACCCAGTACTTC CASSLNIGAQETQYF
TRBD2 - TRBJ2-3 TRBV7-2 TGTGCCAGCAGCTTATGGCGTAGCGGGCCCACAGATACGCAGTATTTT CASSLWRSGPTDTQYF
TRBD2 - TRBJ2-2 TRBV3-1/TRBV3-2 TGTGCCAGCACCCCGGCTAGCGGGAGGTCCGGGGAGCTGTTTTTT CASTPASGRSGELFF
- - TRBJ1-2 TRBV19 TGTGCCAGTAGTATCTTATCACGCGGCAGGGGCGATGGCTACACCTTC CASSILSRGRGDGYTF
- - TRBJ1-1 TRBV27 TGTGCCAGCAGTTTATGGGCGAACACTGAAGCTTTCTTT CASSLWANTEAFF
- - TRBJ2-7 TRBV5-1 TGCGCCAGCAGCTTGGTTTTACAGGGTAAACCCTACGAGCAGTACTTC CASSLVLQGKPYEQYF
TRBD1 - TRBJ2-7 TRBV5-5 TGTGCCAGCAGCTTCAGGACAGGGAGCTCCTACGAGCAGTACTTC CASSFRTGSSYEQYF
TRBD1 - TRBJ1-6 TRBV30 TGTGCCTGGAGTGCGAATACAGGGGCGGTTCATTCACCCCTCCACTTT CAWSANTGAVHSPLHF
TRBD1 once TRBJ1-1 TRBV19 TGTGCCAGCGGGACAGGGGTGAACACTGAAGCTTTCTTT CASGTGVNTEAFF
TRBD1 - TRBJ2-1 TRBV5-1 TGCGCCAGCAGCCGGGACAGGGACCTTGGGGAGCAGTTCTTC CASSRDRDLGEQFF
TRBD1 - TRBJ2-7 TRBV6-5 TGTGCCAGCAGCCGGACAGGGGGTAGGGAGCAGTACTTC CASSRTGGREQYF
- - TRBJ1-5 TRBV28 TGTGCCAGCAGTTCCCCGGTCTTGCGTAATCAGCCCCAGCATTTT CASSSPVLRNQPQHF
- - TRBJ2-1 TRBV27 TGTGCCAGCAGGCAGTATTATGGTGAGCAGTTCTTC CASRQYYGEQFF
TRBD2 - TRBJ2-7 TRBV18 TGTGCCAGCTCACCCAATAGCGGGGTTTACGAGCAGTACTTC CASSPNSGVYEQYF
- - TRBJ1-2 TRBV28 TGTGCCAGCAGTTTGCGGAACTATGGCTACACCTTC CASSLRNYGYTF
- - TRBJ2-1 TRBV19 TGTGCCAGTAGTATCAGCGGAACATACAATGAGCAGTTCTTC CASSISGTYNEQFF
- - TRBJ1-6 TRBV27 TGTGCCAGCAGTTTTACGGGACTGAGTAATTCACCCCTCCACTTT CASSFTGLSNSPLHF
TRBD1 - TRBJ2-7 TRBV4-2 TGTGCCAGCAGCCGACCCGGGACAGTTTACGAGCAGTACTTC CASSRPGTVYEQYF
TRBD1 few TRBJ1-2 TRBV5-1 TGCGCCAGCAGCTTGGGACAGGGGACAACTAACTATGGCTACACCTTC CASSLGQGTTNYGYTF
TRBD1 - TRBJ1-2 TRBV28 TGTGCCAGCAGTGGAGGGACAGCGTTCTCCCTATATGGCTACACCTTC CASSGGTAFSLYGYTF
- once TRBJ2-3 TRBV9 TGTGCCAGCAGCGTAGGTGACTATACGCAGTATTTT CASSVGDYTQYF
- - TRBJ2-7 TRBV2 TGTGCCAGCAGCCCCCTAGGCGAGCAGTACTTC CASSPLGEQYF
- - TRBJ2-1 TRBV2 TGTGCCAGCAGAGCCGACTACGCCCAGGTCAATGAGCAGTTCTTC CASRADYAQVNEQFF
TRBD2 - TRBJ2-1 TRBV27 TGTGCCAGCAGTTTCTTAACTACTAGCGGGAGGGACAATGAGCAGTTCTTC CASSFLTTSGRDNEQFF
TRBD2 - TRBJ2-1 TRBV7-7 TGTGCTAGCAGCATCGGGACTAGTAATTCCAATGAGCAGTTCTTC CASSIGTSNSNEQFF
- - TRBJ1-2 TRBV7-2 TGTGCCAGCAGCTTAGACGGGGTCAACTATGGCTACACCTTC CASSLDGVNYGYTF
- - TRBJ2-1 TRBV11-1 TGTGCCAGCAGCCGCGGACAGCACAATGAGCAGTTCTTC CASSRGQHNEQFF
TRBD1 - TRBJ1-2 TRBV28 TGTGCCAGCAGTTCTCGACAGGGACCTAACTATGGCTACACCTTC CASSSRQGPNYGYTF
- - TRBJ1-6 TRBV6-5 TGTGCCAGCAGGCGGGGTGAAGGATCACCCCTCCACTTT CASRRGEGSPLHF
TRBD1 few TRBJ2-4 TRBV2 TGTGCCAGCAGAATCCAGACAGGGTCAGGAAACATTCAGTACTTC CASRIQTGSGNIQYF
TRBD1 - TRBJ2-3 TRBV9 TGTGCCAGCAGCGTAACTGGACAGGGGGCAGATACGCAGTATTTT CASSVTGQGADTQYF
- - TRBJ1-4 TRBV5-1 TGCGCCAGCTCAGGGTTAACTAATGAAAAACTGTTTTTT CASSGLTNEKLFF
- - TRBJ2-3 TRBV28 TGTGCCAGCAGTTTTTGGAGCGGGTCTAGCACAGATACGCAGTATTTT CASSFWSGSSTDTQYF
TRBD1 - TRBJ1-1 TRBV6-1 TGTGCCAGCAGTGAGACTTGGACAGGGGCTTTGACTGAAGCTTTCTTT CASSETWTGALTEAFF
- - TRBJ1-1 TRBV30 TGTGCCTGGAGGAGGACAGAAAACACTGAAGCTTTCTTT CAWRRTENTEAFF
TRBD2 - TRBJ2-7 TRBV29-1 TGCAGCGTTTTGAAGTTAGCGGGAGTCTCCTACGAGCAGTACTTC CSVLKLAGVSYEQYF
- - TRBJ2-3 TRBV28 TGTGCCAGCAGTTCCCAGGGGAGAGGGGCTTTTACAGATACGCAGTATTTT CASSSQGRGAFTDTQYF
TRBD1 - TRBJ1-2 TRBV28 TGTGCCAGCAGAATACAGGGGAATGGCTACACCTTC CASRIQGNGYTF
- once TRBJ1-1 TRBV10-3 TGTGCCATCAAACAAACAGGGACTACAAACACTGAAGCTTTCTTT CAIKQTGTTNTEAFF
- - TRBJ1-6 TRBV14 TGTGCCAGCAGCCAACAGAATTCACCCCTCCACTTT CASSQQNSPLHF
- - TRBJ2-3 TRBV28 TGTGCCAGCAGTTCACTCCTCCCTAGCACAGATACGCAGTATTTT CASSSLLPSTDTQYF
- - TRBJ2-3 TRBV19 TGTGCCAGTAGTATAGACAGACAGGCAACGCGGTATTTT CASSIDRQATRYF
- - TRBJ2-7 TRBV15 TGTGCCACCAGCAGTGGCAGGGGCTACGAGCAGTACTTC CATSSGRGYEQYF